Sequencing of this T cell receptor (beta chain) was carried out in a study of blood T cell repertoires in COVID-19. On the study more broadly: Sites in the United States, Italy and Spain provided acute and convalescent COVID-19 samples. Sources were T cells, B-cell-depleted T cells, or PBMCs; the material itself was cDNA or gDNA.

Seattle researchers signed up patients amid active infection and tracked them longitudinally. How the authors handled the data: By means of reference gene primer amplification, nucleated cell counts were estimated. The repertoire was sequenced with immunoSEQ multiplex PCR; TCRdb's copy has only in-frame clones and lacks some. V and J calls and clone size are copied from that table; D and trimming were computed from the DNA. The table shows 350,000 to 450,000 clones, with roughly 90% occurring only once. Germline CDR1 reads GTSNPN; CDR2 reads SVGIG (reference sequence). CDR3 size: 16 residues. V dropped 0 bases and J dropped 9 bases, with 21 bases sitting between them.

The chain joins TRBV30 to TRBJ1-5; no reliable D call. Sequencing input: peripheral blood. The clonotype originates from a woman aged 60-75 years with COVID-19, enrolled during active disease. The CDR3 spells CAWSVRDRSQLRPQHF. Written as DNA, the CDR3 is TGTGCCTGGAGTGTACGGGATCGTTCGCAGTTGAGGCCCCAGCATTTT. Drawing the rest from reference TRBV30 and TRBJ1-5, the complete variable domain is SQTIHQWPATLVQPVGSPLSLECTVEGTSNPNLYWYRQAAGRGLQLLFYSVGIGQISSEVPQNLSASRPQDRQFILSSKKLLLSDSGFYLCAWSVRDRSQLRPQHFGDGTRLSIL.